Presented here are 2 T cell receptor beta chains from one specimen sequenced in a study of shared clonotypes between healthy human individuals. Repertoires were generated with immunoSEQ multiplex PCR, while TCRdb's copy carries only in-frame clones and drops some. The sample shows more than 900,000 clones, about four fifths of them seen only once. Sequencing was carried out using memory CD4+ T cells from PBMCs. As to subset: CD45RA-negative fraction. All receptors derive from a man aged 18-30 years in good health. Some clones in this sample may be carry-over from other donors' samples.

This clone has ten or more counts. The V call is TRBV29-1, the J call TRBJ2-4, with 9 bases matching TRBD1. The CDR3 is 12 residues long. The trim removed 5 bases at V and 9 bases at J, leaving 5 bases unmatched. CDR1 is SQVTM and CDR2 is ANQGSEA in the germline V gene. Here the CDR3 reads CSVRDRVTIQYF. The CDR3 DNA reads TGCAGCGTTCGGGACAGGGTTACCATTCAGTACTTC.

The J gene is TRBJ2-2, the V gene TRBV27; no clear D gene. V lost 6 bases to trimming and J lost 4 bases, with 12 bases between them. The CDR3 loop spans 14 amino acids. Germline values: CDR1 MNHEY, CDR2 SMNVEV (reference sequence). The CDR3 region has the DNA TGTGCCAGCAGCCCCGAGAGGATCACCGGGGAGCTGTTTTTT. This encodes CASSPERITGELFF.